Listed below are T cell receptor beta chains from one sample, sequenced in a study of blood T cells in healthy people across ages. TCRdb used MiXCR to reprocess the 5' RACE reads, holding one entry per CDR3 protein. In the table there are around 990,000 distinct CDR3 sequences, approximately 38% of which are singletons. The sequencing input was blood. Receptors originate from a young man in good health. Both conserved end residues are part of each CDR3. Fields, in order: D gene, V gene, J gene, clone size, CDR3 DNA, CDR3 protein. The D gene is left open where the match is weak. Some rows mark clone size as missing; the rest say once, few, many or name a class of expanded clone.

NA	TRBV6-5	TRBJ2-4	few	TGTGCCAGTCGAGGGGGGGAAAACATTCAGTACTTC	CASRGGENIQYF
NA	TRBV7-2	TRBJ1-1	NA	TGTGCCAGCAGCTTTGAGTCATACACTGAAGCTTTCTTT	CASSFESYTEAFF
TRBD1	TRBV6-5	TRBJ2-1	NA	TGTGCCAGCAGTTACACAGGGGCGTGGAGCTCCTACAATGAGCAGTTCTTC	CASSYTGAWSSYNEQFF
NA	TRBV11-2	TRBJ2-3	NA	TGTGCCAGCAGCCTAGGCCCGGGACGTAGCGCAGATACGCAGTATTTT	CASSLGPGRSADTQYF
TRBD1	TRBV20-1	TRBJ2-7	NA	TGCAGTGCCTCGGGACAGGTGGACGAGCAGTACTTC	CSASGQVDEQYF
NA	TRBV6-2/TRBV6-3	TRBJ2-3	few	TGTGCCAGCAGTCCCTCTCTTACTGGCACAGATACGCAGTATTTT	CASSPSLTGTDTQYF
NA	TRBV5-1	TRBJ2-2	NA	TGCGCCAGCAGTGAGAAATCGGAGCTGTTTTTT	CASSEKSELFF
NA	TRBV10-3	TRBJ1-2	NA	TGTGCCATCAGTGAGTCCGGAGCAGCAAACTATGGCTACACCTTC	CAISESGAANYGYTF
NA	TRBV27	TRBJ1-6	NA	TGTGCCAGCAGTATATGGGGGAATTCACCCCTCCACTTT	CASSIWGNSPLHF
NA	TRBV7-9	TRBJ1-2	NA	TGTGCCAGCAGCTTAAGTCGGGCAGACGATGGCTACACCTTC	CASSLSRADDGYTF
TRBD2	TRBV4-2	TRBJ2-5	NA	TGTGCCAGCAGCGAGCGACTAGCGGGAGGAGAGACCCAGTACTTC	CASSERLAGGETQYF
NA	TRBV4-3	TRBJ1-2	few	TGCGCCAGCAGCCAAGATTTTCATGGCTACACCTTC	CASSQDFHGYTF
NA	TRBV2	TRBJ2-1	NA	TGTGCCAGCAGTGACGTATCTGAAGGTGAGCAGTTCTTC	CASSDVSEGEQFF
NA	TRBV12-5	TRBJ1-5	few	TGTGCTAGTGGTTTTGGGACGGATCATAGCAATCAGCCCCAGCATTTT	CASGFGTDHSNQPQHF
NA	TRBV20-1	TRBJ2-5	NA	TGCAGTGCTAGCGAATATACAGGGTCGGCCTACGGGCAGTACTTC	CSASEYTGSAYGQYF
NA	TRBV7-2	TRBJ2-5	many	TGTGCCAGCAGCTTAACATCGGGCCAAGAGACCCAGTACTTC	CASSLTSGQETQYF
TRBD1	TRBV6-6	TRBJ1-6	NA	TGTGCCAGCAGTCACGGACAGGAAAAGTATAATTCACCCCTCCACTTT	CASSHGQEKYNSPLHF
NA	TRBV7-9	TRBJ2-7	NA	TGTGCCAGCAGTTTCCGCTCCGAGCAGTACTTC	CASSFRSEQYF
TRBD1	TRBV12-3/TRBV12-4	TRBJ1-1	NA	TGTGCCAGCAGACCACAGGGGGCGGGAACTGAAGCTTTCTTT	CASRPQGAGTEAFF
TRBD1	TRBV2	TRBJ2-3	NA	TGTGCCAGCACCGGAGTCCGGGACAGGGGAACAGATACGCAGTATTTT	CASTGVRDRGTDTQYF
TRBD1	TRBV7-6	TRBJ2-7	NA	TGTGCCAGCAGCCAGCTTCCCGGGACAGGGACCTACAATGAGCAGTACTTC	CASSQLPGTGTYNEQYF
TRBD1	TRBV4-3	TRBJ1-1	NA	TGCGCCAGCAGCCAAGATCCCCTACAGGGGAAAGCTTTCTTT	CASSQDPLQGKAFF
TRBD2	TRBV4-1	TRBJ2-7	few	TGCGCCAGCAGCCCCGTTCTAGCGGACTACGAGCAGTACTTC	CASSPVLADYEQYF
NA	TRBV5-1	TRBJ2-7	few	TGCGCCAGCGCTAAGGCAGACTCCTACGAGCAGTACTTC	CASAKADSYEQYF